This passage covers 5 T cell receptor beta chains from one sample sequenced in a study of cytomegalovirus exposure and HLA in healthy donors. 60 Vbeta and 13 Jbeta primers were used in PCR. Produced via immunoSEQ multiplex PCR; TCRdb's table is partial and in-frame only. The repertoire holds about 82,000 clones, with 70% to 80% as singletons. Specimen: PBMCs. The source of these receptors is a human donor in good health.

This chain links TRBV7-8 with TRBJ2-5; weak D call: TRBD2 (6 bases). This CDR3 comprises 14 residues. V was cut by 5 bases and J by 1 base, with 11 bases left in between. Germline V gene sequence: CDR1 SGHVS, CDR2 FQNEAQ. This CDR3 is CASSPRDFQETQYF. The CDR3 coding sequence is TGTGCCAGCAGCCCTCGGGACTTCCAAGAGACCCAGTACTTC.

V and J are TRBV2 and TRBJ2-2; 9 bases align to TRBD2. With 1 base clipped from V and 4 bases from J, the junction kept 7 bases outside the gene matches. The CDR3 covers 17 residues. CDR1 is SNHLY, CDR2 FYNNEI, per germline. CDR3 nucleotides: TGTGCCAGCAGTGAAGTTGGGCGGGGGGGCGTCACCGGGGAGCTGTTTTTT. As protein: CASSEVGRGGVTGELFF.

The CDR3 reads CASSERGDENGYTF. The DNA of the CDR3 is TGTGCCAGCAGTGAACGAGGCGATGAGAATGGCTACACCTTC. V and J are TRBV2 and TRBJ1-2, with D unclear. This CDR3 region has 14 residues. The ends were cut back, 2 bases at V and 6 bases at J, with 13 bases in the middle. CDR1 and CDR2 (germline): SNHLY, FYNNEI. Full variable domain (missing parts from reference TRBV2 and TRBJ1-2): EPEVTQTPSHQVTQMGQEVILRCVPISNHLYFYWYRQILGQKVEFLVSFYNNEISEKSEIFDDQFSVERPDGSNFTLKIRSTKLEDSAMYFCASSERGDENGYTFGSGTRLTVV.

The chain combines TRBV4-2 with TRBJ2-5, with 12 bases matching TRBD2. CDR3 length equals 18 residues. Germline V lookup: CDR1 LGHNA, CDR2 YNFKEQ. With 4 bases clipped from V and 4 bases from J, the junction kept 13 bases outside the gene matches. The CDR3 nucleotides read TGTGCCAGCAGCCTGTCCGGGCTAGCGGGGGGGAAGGGAGAGACCCAGTACTTC. Protein product: CASSLSGLAGGKGETQYF.

This clone was seen once. The chain combines TRBV16 with TRBJ1-5; D is perhaps TRBD1 (5 bases). Germline loops: CDR1 KGHSY, CDR2 FQNENV. CDR3 size: 14 residues. V lost 4 bases and J 8 bases, leaving 15 bases between the germline ends. CDR3 in amino acids: CASSLLGGDEPQHF. CDR3 bases: TGTGCCAGCAGCCTTCTTGGGGGGGACGAGCCCCAGCATTTT.